The 13 T cell receptor beta chains below come from one sample, sequenced in a study of regulatory T cells in long-lasting Graves disease (dated by TCRdb to the early 2020s). Library method: multiplex PCR. Sequencing was performed on an Illumina HiSeq 4000. To build TCR beta libraries, CDR3 regions were amplified by Arm-PCR using iRepertoire HTBI primers. The public sequencing data were trimmed at Q25 with fastp and processed into clonotypes with MiXCR by TCRdb, which kept only in-frame beta chains. Under each unique CDR3 protein, matching rows form one entry showing the most common genes and DNA. The sample table shows roughly 420,000 distinct CDR3 sequences, and 16% are seen once. Of the sample, around 10% is held by the ten largest clones. The sample's time point label is to be understood as: newly diagnosed GD, antithyroid drugs for less than 3 months. For both TCR sequencing and RNA sequencing, RNA was extracted from PBMCs using TRIzol.

The sample was also linked to a second study, of T cells in Graves' hyperthyroidism and ophthalmopathy.

The source was peripheral blood mononuclear cells (PBMCs), collected at new diagnosis, from a patient treated with antithyroid drugs. All receptors derive from a woman in her 30s with Graves disease. Donor details come from another sample of the same person, matched by shared clones.

This clonotype came up many times. CDR3: CASSPLRETQYF. The CDR3 DNA sequence: TGTGCCAGCTCACCATTACGAGAGACCCAGTACTTC. This chain connects TRBV18 to TRBJ2-5, with no clear D. There are 12 residues in the CDR3. Germline CDR1 KGHSH, CDR2 LQKENI. Trimming pared 2 bases from V and 4 bases from J, leaving 5 bases between.

The rearrangement links TRBV12-3 or TRBV12-4 to TRBJ2-1; 9 bases line up with TRBD2. CDR3 size: 14 residues. V gave up 11 bases and J gave up 4 bases; unmatched junction bases: 9. CDR3 sequence: CASQLAGHYNEQFF. CDR3 in DNA: TGTGCCTCCCAGCTAGCGGGACATTACAATGAGCAGTTCTTC.

This clonotype was recorded at least ten times. The rearrangement links TRBV2 to TRBJ1-1; TRBD1 is a possible D gene (5 bases). Deletions cut 6 bases from V and 1 base from J, with 15 bases between. Germline CDR1 is SNHLY and CDR2 is FYNNEI. This CDR3 spans 15 amino acids. This chain's CDR3 is CASRKRGGENTEAFF. CDR3 DNA sequence: TGTGCCAGCAGGAAGCGGGGGGGGGAGAACACTGAAGCTTTCTTT.

This clonotype was counted a single time. The chain joins TRBV20-1 to TRBJ2-1, with 8 bases fitting TRBD2. The V and J ends lost 0 bases and 3 bases, in that order; junction bases with no gene match: 7. Germline V gene data show CDR1 as DFQATT and CDR2 as SNEGSKA (reference sequence). The CDR3 totals 16 residues. Here the CDR3 reads CSARDGERESYNEQFF. As DNA, the CDR3 is TGCAGTGCTAGAGATGGAGAGCGGGAGAGCTACAATGAGCAGTTCTTC.

This clonotype was seen only a few times. The CDR3 region is CASSYGGSGTRLPYEQYF. The CDR3 DNA is TGTGCCAGCAGTTACGGCGGTAGCGGGACCCGCCTCCCCTACGAGCAGTACTTC. The gene calls are TRBV6-5 and TRBJ2-7, with 8 bases aligning to TRBD2. CDR1 MNHEY and CDR2 SVGAGI come from the germline V gene. Unmatched junction bases numbered 14, after V lost 2 bases and J lost 2 bases. This CDR3 has 18 residues.

The CDR3 is CASSEASQPQHF. CDR3 coding DNA: TGTGCCAGCAGTGAAGCAAGTCAGCCCCAGCATTTT. V is TRBV6-1 and J is TRBJ1-5, with D unclear. CDR3 size: 12 residues. V was pared by 0 bases and J by 6 bases, with 3 bases between. The V gene's germline CDR1 is MNHNS and CDR2 SASEGT.

This clonotype was counted many times. V is TRBV18 and J is TRBJ1-3, with a tentative D call TRBD1 (6 bases). Germline V gives CDR1 KGHSH, CDR2 LQKENI. This CDR3 contains 15 residues. The V end lost 8 bases, the J end lost 1 base, and 15 bases lay between the germline ends. As DNA, the CDR3 is TGTGCCAGCAGCTCCCTCGACAGGTCTGGAAACACCATATATTTT. Amino acids: CASSSLDRSGNTIYF.

The rearrangement links TRBV18 to TRBJ1-5; maybe TRBD1 (6 bases). The V end lost 3 bases, the J end lost 4 bases, and 16 bases lay between the germline ends. CDR1 KGHSH and CDR2 LQKENI come from the germline V gene. The CDR3 loop spans 16 amino acids. CDR3 sequence: CASSPPDLGANQPQHF. The CDR3 coding sequence is TGTGCCAGCTCACCGCCTGACTTGGGGGCAAATCAGCCCCAGCATTTT.

This clonotype was seen only a few times. The chain combines TRBV7-9 with TRBJ1-5; no firm D call. This CDR3 is 13 amino acids long. With 1 base removed from V and 5 bases from J, the gap between germline ends came to 6 bases. From germline, CDR1 is SEHNR and CDR2 FQNEAQ (reference sequence). The CDR3 bases are TGTGCCAGCAGCTTAGGTCAGGATCAGCCCCAGCATTTT. This encodes CASSLGQDQPQHF.

This clonotype was observed a handful of times. This sequence joins TRBV19 and TRBJ2-1; D possibly corresponds to TRBD2 (5 bases). Germline assignment: CDR1 LNHDA and CDR2 SQIVND (reference sequence). V lost 3 bases to trimming and J lost 6 bases, with 12 bases between them. The CDR3 length is 14 residues. In DNA, the CDR3 is TGTGCCAGTAGTATTGAGGGATGGATCAATGAGCAGTTCTTC. It codes for CASSIEGWINEQFF.

Ten or more counts support this clonotype. One junction end disagrees with the germline gene, perhaps due to a read error. The chain recombines TRBV5-1 with TRBJ1-1, with D hard to call. Germline V CDR1 and CDR2: SGHRS, YFSETQ. The CDR3 extends over 13 amino acids. CDR3 in DNA: TGTGCCAGCAGCCAGTCCGGTGGCACTGAAGCTTTCTTT. Its translation: CASSQSGGTEAFF.

This clonotype was detected ten times or more. The genes are TRBV29-1 and TRBJ2-1; 9 bases line up with TRBD1. The germline gives CDR1 SQVTM, CDR2 ANQGSEA. The CDR3 length is 14 residues. V lost 8 bases, J lost 7 bases, and 12 bases stayed unmatched. The CDR3 reads CSYIPGQGGNEQFF. The CDR3 nucleotides read TGCAGCTACATACCGGGACAGGGAGGGAATGAGCAGTTCTTC.

The chain links TRBV7-9 to TRBJ1-2; D not certain. Trimming left V 1 base short and J 5 bases short, with 11 bases between. The germline CDR1 and CDR2 sequences are SEHNR and FQNEAQ (reference sequence). CDR3 length: 14 amino acids. The CDR3 reads CASSLVVEEYGYTF. Here the CDR3 DNA reads TGTGCCAGCAGCTTAGTAGTTGAGGAGTATGGCTACACCTTC.